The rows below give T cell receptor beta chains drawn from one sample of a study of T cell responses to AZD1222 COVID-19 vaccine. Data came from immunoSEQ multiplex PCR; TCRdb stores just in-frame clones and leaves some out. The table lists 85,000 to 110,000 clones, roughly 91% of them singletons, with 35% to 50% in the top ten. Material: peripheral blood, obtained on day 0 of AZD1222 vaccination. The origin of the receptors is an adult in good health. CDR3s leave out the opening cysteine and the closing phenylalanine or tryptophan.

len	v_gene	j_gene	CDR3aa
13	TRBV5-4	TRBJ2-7	ASSPGGAAQYEQY
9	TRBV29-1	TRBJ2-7	SVGEGLEQY
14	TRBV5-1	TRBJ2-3	ASSVGDILSTDTQY
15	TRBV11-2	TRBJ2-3	ASSSPTREERTDTQY
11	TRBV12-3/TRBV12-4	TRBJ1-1	ASRGYMNTEAF
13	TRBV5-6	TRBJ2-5	ASSWGPRGQETQY
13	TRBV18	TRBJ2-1	ASSPGTTSQNEQF
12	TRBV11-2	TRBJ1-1	ASRLLGVNTEAF
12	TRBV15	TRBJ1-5	ATSRGGVGQPQH
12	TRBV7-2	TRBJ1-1	ASSPSVGPTEAF
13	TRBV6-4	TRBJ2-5	ASSPLAGPQETQY
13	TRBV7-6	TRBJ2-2	ASSLIGTGTGELF
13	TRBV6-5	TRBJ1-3	ASSPQFSSGNTIY
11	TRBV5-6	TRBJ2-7	ASSWTGSYEQY
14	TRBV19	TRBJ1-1	ATHPGTGKMNTEAF
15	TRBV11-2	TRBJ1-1	ASSLDGLAVMNTEAF
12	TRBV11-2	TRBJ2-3	ASNRDRGTDTQY